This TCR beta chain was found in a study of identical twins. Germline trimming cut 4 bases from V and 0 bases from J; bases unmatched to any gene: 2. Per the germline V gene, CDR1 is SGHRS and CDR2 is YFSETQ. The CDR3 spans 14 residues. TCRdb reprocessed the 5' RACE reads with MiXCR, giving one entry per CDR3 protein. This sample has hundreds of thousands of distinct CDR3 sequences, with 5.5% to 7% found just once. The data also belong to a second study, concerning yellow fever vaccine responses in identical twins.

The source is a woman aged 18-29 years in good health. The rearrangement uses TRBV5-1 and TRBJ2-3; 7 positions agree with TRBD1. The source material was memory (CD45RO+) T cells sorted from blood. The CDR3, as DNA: TGCGCCAGCAGCATGGGACAGAGCACAGATACGCAGTATTTT. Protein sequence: CASSMGQSTDTQYF.